These T cell receptor beta chains were read from a single sample in a study of blood T cell repertoires in COVID-19. Method: immunoSEQ multiplex PCR; TCRdb's copy keeps in-frame clones and lacks some. The table shows 150,000 or so clones, with roughly 83% occurring only once. Sequencing input: PBMCs or T cells enriched from blood (not recorded which). The receptors here all came from a man aged 50-59 years who had recovered from COVID-19. CDR3s include the opening cysteine and the closing phenylalanine or tryptophan. D genes are given only for firm matches. Clone sizes are given selectively: once, few, many, or a class where the clone is expanded.

.,TRBJ2-7,.,TRBV7-2,TGTGCCAGCAGCTTAGGGACTTACGAGCAGTACTTC,CASSLGTYEQYF
TRBD2,TRBJ2-1,.,TRBV5-1,TGCGCCAGCAGCTTGACTAGCGGCTTCTACAATGAGCAGTTCTTC,CASSLTSGFYNEQFF
.,TRBJ1-5,once,TRBV30,TGTGCCTGGAGTGTGGCTAGCAATCAGCCCCAGCATTTT,CAWSVASNQPQHF
.,TRBJ2-1,.,TRBV5-4,TGTGCCAGCAGCTTAAACACCCACAATGAGCAGTTCTTC,CASSLNTHNEQFF
.,TRBJ1-1,.,TRBV27,TGTGCCAGCAGCTTTAGGGGAACTGAAGCTTTCTTT,CASSFRGTEAFF
TRBD1,TRBJ1-6,once,TRBV7-9,TGTGCCACCCTCCCCGGGACAGGGATTTCACCCCTCCACTTT,CATLPGTGISPLHF
TRBD1,TRBJ2-2,.,TRBV24-1,TGTGCCACCAGTGATCCGCGGACAGGGTCAACCGGGGAGCTGTTTTTT,CATSDPRTGSTGELFF
TRBD1,TRBJ1-2,.,TRBV10-3,TGTGCCATCAGTGAGTCGAGGCAGGGGGGCGACTATGGCTACACCTTC,CAISESRQGGDYGYTF
.,TRBJ1-2,once,TRBV19,TGTGCCAGTAGAAGAACAGGGAAGGGTAACTATGGCTACACCTTC,CASRRTGKGNYGYTF
.,TRBJ2-1,.,TRBV5-1,TGCGCCAGCAGCTTGACAGGGTTGGGGGATGAGCAGTTCTTC,CASSLTGLGDEQFF